Listed below are T cell receptor beta chains from one sample, sequenced in a study of CD8 T cells in ankylosing spondylitis. TCRdb called the 5' RACE reads again in MiXCR, with one record for every CDR3 protein. The sample consists of around 210,000 distinct CDR3 sequences, 7% to 10% of them appearing once. The specimen was blood, either unsorted or a sorted T cell fraction (not recorded which). Receptors were obtained from a female donor with ankylosing spondylitis or in good health (not recorded which). CDR3s include the opening cysteine and the closing phenylalanine or tryptophan. The order of the fields is V gene, J gene, clone size, D gene, CDR3 DNA, CDR3 protein. The D gene is left open where the match is weak. For some rows the clone size is stated as once, few or many, or as a class when expanded; others skip it.

TRBV20-1	TRBJ1-2	many	TRBD1	TGCAGTGCCCCGGGACAGGGGAATGGCTACACCTTC	CSAPGQGNGYTF
TRBV3-1	TRBJ2-6	-	-	TGTGCCAGCAGCCAAGGGAATACCCTTTCTGGGGCCAACGTCCTGACTTTC	CASSQGNTLSGANVLTF
TRBV10-3	TRBJ2-3	many	-	TGTGCCATCAGTGGGAGGGGGCAAACCACAGATACGCAGTATTTT	CAISGRGQTTDTQYF
TRBV11-2	TRBJ2-1	many	TRBD1	TGTGCCAGCAGCCTAGACAGGGACGGTGAGCAGTTCTTC	CASSLDRDGEQFF
TRBV4-3	TRBJ2-1	many	TRBD2	TGCGCCAGCAGCCCTCTGACTAGCTCGCTTGAGCAGTTCTTC	CASSPLTSSLEQFF
TRBV7-9	TRBJ2-2	few	-	TGTGCCAACAGCTTCAACTCCGACACCGGGGAGCTGTTTTTT	CANSFNSDTGELFF
TRBV7-2	TRBJ2-3	many	-	TGTGCCAGCAGCTTAGATGGCAGGTCCGCGCAGTATTTT	CASSLDGRSAQYF
TRBV7-3	TRBJ2-1	many	TRBD2	TGTGCCAGCAGCTTAATGCCTAGCGGGGTCAATGAGCAGTTCTTC	CASSLMPSGVNEQFF
TRBV28	TRBJ2-1	many	TRBD2	TGTGCCAGCAGTTTAGACACTAGCGGGAGTAGTGAGCAGTTCTTC	CASSLDTSGSSEQFF
TRBV3-1	TRBJ1-2	many	-	TGTGCCAGCAACCACATAGGGTCTAACTATGGCTACACCTTC	CASNHIGSNYGYTF
TRBV6-5	TRBJ2-5	many	TRBD1	TGTGCCAGCAGTTACGTCGGGGACAGAGGGCGTTGGGAGACCCAGTACTTC	CASSYVGDRGRWETQYF
TRBV7-8	TRBJ2-2	few	TRBD2	TGTGCCAGCAGCCTTGGGACTAGCATGTTCACCGGGGAGCTGTTTTTT	CASSLGTSMFTGELFF